These 25 T cell receptor beta chains were all obtained from the same sample, sequenced in a study of blood T cell repertoires in COVID-19. Measured with immunoSEQ multiplex PCR; TCRdb has only the in-frame clones, and not every one. The sample holds 350,000 to 400,000 clones, 70% to 90% seen once. The sample was peripheral blood. These TCRs come from a woman in her twenties or thirties with COVID-19, enrolled during active disease.

This chain connects TRBV13 to TRBJ2-7; weak D call: TRBD2 (6 bases). Trimming removed 0 bases from V and 6 bases from J, with 9 bases in between. This CDR3 comprises 13 residues. Germline CDR1 and CDR2: PRHDT and FYEKMQ (reference sequence). CDR3 region: CASSLGGGAEQYV. CDR3 nucleotides: TGTGCCAGCAGCTTAGGGGGCGGGGCCGAGCAGTACGTC.

V gene TRBV30 combines with J gene TRBJ2-1; tentatively, D is TRBD1 (5 bases). The V end lost 4 bases, the J end lost 0 bases, and 7 bases lay between the germline ends. Germline values: CDR1 GTSNPN, CDR2 SVGIG (reference sequence). CDR3 length: 13 residues. This CDR3 reads CAWTGLSYNEQFF. As DNA, the CDR3 is TGTGCCTGGACAGGGCTCTCCTACAATGAGCAGTTCTTC.

This clone has only a few counts. The chain joins TRBV4-1 to TRBJ2-4; 7 bases fit TRBD1. Germline CDR1 is MGHRA and CDR2 is YSYEKL. This CDR3 contains 16 residues. Trimming removed 0 bases from V and 6 bases from J; junction bases left unmatched: 8. CDR3 DNA: TGCGCCAGCAGCCAAGACGTCCGGGGACAGCCAAACATTCAGTACTTC. This sequence encodes CASSQDVRGQPNIQYF.

The rearrangement links TRBV19 to TRBJ2-3, with D unresolved. With 1 base removed from V and 11 bases from J, the gap between germline ends came to 13 bases. CDR3 size: 13 residues. Germline loops: CDR1 LNHDA, CDR2 SQIVND (reference sequence). The CDR3 loop reads CASSIVGLSLQYF. The CDR3 DNA reads as TGTGCCAGTAGTATAGTCGGTCTTTCACTGCAGTATTTT. Full variable domain (remainder filled in from reference TRBV19 and TRBJ2-3): DGGITQSPKYLFRKEGQNVTLSCEQNLNHDAMYWYRQDPGQGLRLIYYSQIVNDFQKGDIAEGYSVSREKKESFPLTVTSAQKNPTAFYLCASSIVGLSLQYFGPGTRLTVL.

The J gene is TRBJ2-3, the V gene TRBV7-2, with 10 bases identical to TRBD2. Losses at the gene ends were 7 bases for V and 4 bases for J; bases not matched to a gene: 8. CDR3 length equals 15 residues. Germline CDR1 and CDR2: SGHTA and FQGNSA. The CDR3 sequence is CASTPLAGVADTQYF. The DNA of the CDR3 is TGTGCCAGCACCCCCCTAGCGGGAGTGGCAGATACGCAGTATTTT.

Written as DNA, the CDR3 is TGTGCCAGCAGCCCCCCAGGGATTCCTTACGAGCAGTACTTC. Amino acids: CASSPPGIPYEQYF. This sequence joins TRBV28 and TRBJ2-7; tentatively, D is TRBD1 (5 bases). Per the germline V gene, CDR1 is MDHEN and CDR2 is SYDVKM. V was pared by 6 bases and J by 4 bases, with 16 bases between. This CDR3 spans 14 amino acids.

DNA of the CDR3: TGTGCCAGCGGAGGAGGTCGCAGAGGCCTTTATGAGCAGTACGTC. This encodes CASGGGRRGLYEQYV. The rearrangement links TRBV21-1 to TRBJ2-7; whether TRBD2, the table's D call, matches the DNA was not checked. TRBV21-1 corresponds to a pseudogene. The CDR3 sequence is 15 residues long.

The chain recombines TRBV15 with TRBJ1-5; a possible D gene is TRBD1 (6 bases). V lost 8 bases and J 4 bases, leaving 9 bases between the germline ends. The CDR3 is 12 residues long. CDR1 LNHNV and CDR2 YYDKDF come from the germline V gene (reference sequence). CDR3 nucleotides: TGTGCCACCGGGACACGGAATCAGCCCCAGCATTTT. It specifies CATGTRNQPQHF.

The chain combines TRBV3-1 (or the pseudogene TRBV3-2) with TRBJ2-3, with TRBD2 matching over 11 bases. Per germline, CDR1 LGHDT and CDR2 YNNKEL (reference sequence). CDR3 size: 15 residues. The junction had 10 bases not matched to a gene; V was cut back by 0 bases and J by 14 bases. The CDR3 DNA follows: TGTGCCAGCAGCCAAGAAGGGACTAGCGGCCCCACGTCGTATTTT. Translation gives CASSQEGTSGPTSYF.

The chain carries TRBV7-9 and TRBJ2-1; TRBD1 agrees at 11 bases. The J segment lost 6 bases and the V segment lost 4 bases, leaving 11 bases of the junction unmatched. The CDR3 contains 17 residues. Per germline, CDR1 SEHNR and CDR2 FQNEAQ (reference sequence). DNA of the CDR3: TGTGCCAGCAGCTACGGACAGGGGGCGTATTTTGTCAATGAGCAGTTCTTC. Its translation is CASSYGQGAYFVNEQFF. Full variable domain (outside the CDR3, taken from reference TRBV7-9 and TRBJ2-1): DTGVSQNPRHKITKRGQNVTFRCDPISEHNRLYWYRQTLGQGPEFLTYFQNEAQLEKSRLLSDRFSAERPKGSFSTLEIQRTEQGDSAMYLCASSYGQGAYFVNEQFFGPGTRLTVL.

The V and J genes are TRBV24-1 and TRBJ2-7; maybe TRBD2 (6 bases). Trimming pared 2 bases from V and 6 bases from J, leaving 10 bases between. Germline values: CDR1 KGHDR, CDR2 SFDVKD. The CDR3 length is 13 residues. In nucleotides, the CDR3 is TGTGCCACCAGTGATTCACATAGCGGCGAGCAGTACTTC. Its translation: CATSDSHSGEQYF.

The J gene is TRBJ2-7, the V gene TRBV19; weak D call: TRBD1 (5 bases). The CDR3 spans 13 residues. Trimming took 4 bases from V and 4 from J, leaving 11 bases between them. The germline CDR1 and CDR2 sequences are LNHDA and SQIVND (reference sequence). CDR3 DNA: TGTGCCAGTAGTAAAAATAGGGGATACGAGCAGTACTTC. It codes for CASSKNRGYEQYF.

This clone was recorded once. The sample carries other DNA sequences with the same CDR3. J is TRBJ1-2 and V is TRBV11-3, with 8 bases matching TRBD1. Germline assignment: CDR1 SGHNT and CDR2 YENEEA. V trimming: 2 bases; J trimming: 8 bases; junction bases outside the gene matches: 4. The CDR3 is 13 amino acids. CDR3 region: CASSLRQGYGYTF. The CDR3 DNA reads TGTGCCAGCAGCTTACGACAGGGGTACGGCTACACCTTC.

In this sample, this clone turned up once. This sequence joins TRBV11-2 and TRBJ2-1; D is perhaps TRBD2 (5 bases). The CDR3 is made up of 15 amino acids. Germline CDR1 reads SGHAT; CDR2 reads FQNNGV. V was shortened by 2 bases and J by 6 bases, with 14 bases between the two germline ends. The CDR3 DNA sequence: TGTGCCAGCAGCTTATCGGTGGGAGTCGGCAATGAGCAGTTCTTC. This translates into CASSLSVGVGNEQFF.

This clone was found once. CDR3 coding DNA: TGTGCCAGCTCACCCGGAATGAGAGGGGAGACCCAGTACTTC. Translating it yields CASSPGMRGETQYF. The J gene is TRBJ2-5, the V gene TRBV18; D possibly corresponds to TRBD2 (5 bases). Germline CDR1 KGHSH, CDR2 LQKENI. V lost 3 bases and J lost 5, with 13 bases in between. This CDR3 contains 14 residues.

V usage is TRBV19 and J usage is TRBJ1-1, with 7 bases lining up with TRBD1. This CDR3 spans 13 amino acids. Trimming took 5 bases from V and 3 from J; bases not matched to a gene: 3. CDR1 and CDR2 from the germline V gene are LNHDA and SQIVND (reference sequence). The CDR3 reads CASSSDRDTEAFF. In DNA form, the CDR3 reads TGTGCCAGTAGTTCTGACAGGGACACTGAAGCTTTCTTT. Full variable domain (missing parts from reference TRBV19 and TRBJ1-1): DGGITQSPKYLFRKEGQNVTLSCEQNLNHDAMYWYRQDPGQGLRLIYYSQIVNDFQKGDIAEGYSVSREKKESFPLTVTSAQKNPTAFYLCASSSDRDTEAFFGQGTRLTVV.

The chain is built from TRBV27 and TRBJ1-1, with D perhaps TRBD1 (5 bases). This CDR3 comprises 13 residues. V was clipped by 7 bases and J by 1 base, with 10 bases between them. Germline CDR1 and CDR2: MNHEY and SMNVEV (reference sequence). CDR3 nucleotide sequence: TGTGCCAGCATGGAGGGGCCGAACACTGAAGCTTTCTTT. Protein: CASMEGPNTEAFF.

Comment on this clone: Within the sample, other DNA sequences also encode this same CDR3. Here the CDR3 DNA reads TGTGCCTGGAGTGGAGGAGAGACCCAGTACTTC. This sequence encodes CAWSGGETQYF. The chain is built from TRBV30 and TRBJ2-5, with unresolved D. The CDR3 loop spans 11 amino acids. Trimming removed 1 base at V and 4 bases at J, with 4 bases between. Germline lookup yields CDR1 GTSNPN and CDR2 SVGIG (reference sequence). Complete variable domain (other parts from reference TRBV30 and TRBJ2-5): SQTIHQWPATLVQPVGSPLSLECTVEGTSNPNLYWYRQAAGRGLQLLFYSVGIGQISSEVPQNLSASRPQDRQFILSSKKLLLSDSGFYLCAWSGGETQYFGPGTRLLVL.

The V gene is TRBV4-3, the J gene TRBJ1-2; no firm D call. This CDR3 has 13 amino acids. In germline, CDR1 is LGHNA, CDR2 YSLEER. V lost 0 bases, J lost 6 bases, and 8 bases lay in between. CDR3 in amino acids: CASSQDRGDGYTF. In DNA, the CDR3 is TGCGCCAGCAGCCAAGATCGGGGAGATGGCTACACCTTC.

This sequence joins TRBV27 and TRBJ2-7, with 9 bases matching TRBD1. CDR3 length: 16 amino acids. Unmatched junction bases numbered 11, after V lost 5 bases and J lost 3 bases. The germline V gene has CDR1 MNHEY and CDR2 SMNVEV (reference sequence). The CDR3 region has the DNA TGTGCCAGCAGTCCAACCGGGACAGGGAGGGACTACGAGCAGTACGTC. This codes for CASSPTGTGRDYEQYV.

Turning to this clone: An end of the junction differs from the germline gene, which may be a read error. The chain carries TRBV6-6 and TRBJ2-7; a weak D match, TRBD1 (6 bases). This CDR3 has 12 amino acids. Looked up from germline, CDR1 is MNHNY and CDR2 is SVGAGI (reference sequence). The CDR3 sequence is CASTTGSFEQYF. Written as DNA, the CDR3 is TGTGCCAGCACTACAGGGTCCTTCGAGCAGTACTTC.

The rearrangement uses TRBV18 and TRBJ1-2; no reliable D call. The CDR3 sequence is 12 residues long. The germline V gene encodes CDR1 KGHSH and CDR2 LQKENI. The V and J ends lost 3 bases and 6 bases respectively, with 8 bases between them. CDR3 in DNA: TGTGCCAGCTCACCGGACTCCAATGGCTACACCTTC. This encodes CASSPDSNGYTF.

The chain has TRBV11-2 and TRBJ2-2; D unresolved. Germline CDR1 is SGHAT and CDR2 is FQNNGV. V shed 0 bases and J shed 6 bases, with 8 bases lying between them. This CDR3 has 14 amino acids. The CDR3 here is CASSLEADAGELFF. The CDR3, as DNA: TGTGCCAGCAGCTTAGAGGCAGATGCCGGGGAGCTGTTTTTT.

J is TRBJ1-2 and V is TRBV1; the D call TRBD1 from the table was never checked on the DNA. TRBV1 has pseudogene status. This CDR3 comprises 19 residues. CDR3: CTSSQKVTPGTGGAYGYTF. CDR3 coding DNA: TGCACCAGCAGCCAAAAAGTCACTCCTGGGACAGGGGGTGCCTATGGCTACACCTTC.

The V call is TRBV6-2 or TRBV6-3, the J call TRBJ2-5; 8 positions agree with TRBD2. The CDR3 spans 17 residues. Germline values: CDR1 MNHEY, CDR2 SVGEGT. V trimming: 0 bases; J trimming: 4 bases; junction bases outside the gene matches: 10. The CDR3 region is CASSYSTSGRTRETQYF. The CDR3 DNA sequence: TGTGCCAGCAGTTACTCTACCAGCGGGAGAACCAGAGAGACCCAGTACTTC.